This T cell receptor beta chain was documented in a study of vaccination and CD4 T cells after COVID-19. In the study overall: Overlapping peptides covering the spike proteins of SARS-CoV-2, HCoV-NL63, HCoV-OC43 and HCoV-229E were added to stimulate cells. The authors gave control cultures a CEFX pool, an HIV-1 Nef pool, or no peptide.

The length of the CDR3 is 16 residues. Looked up from germline, CDR1 is DFQATT and CDR2 is SNEGSKA (reference sequence). Trimming removed 1 base at V and 3 bases at J, with 17 bases between. Cultured CD4+ T-cell DNA underwent Oncomine TCR Beta short-read sequencing. TCRdb passed the PCR reads through MiXCR, listing each CDR3 protein once. The table has fewer than 25,000 distinct CDR3 sequences, about two fifths seen once; the top ten hold around 27%. About this clonotype: Its antigen remains unknown.

Time point noted: late sampling 161 to 241 days after vaccination in a few convalescent patients. Treatment in this sample: approximately 9-day PBMC culture with coronavirus spike peptide pools or control peptides (ViraFEST assay). Study conclusions and caveats: Among those convalescent, a median roughly 90% of reactive clones emerged solely post-vaccination.

The sequencing used CD4+ T cells from blood, cultured in vitro, collected about 7 months after SARS-CoV-2 vaccination. The TCR originated in a human donor who had recovered from COVID-19. This rearrangement joins TRBV20-1 to TRBJ2-3; D is tentatively TRBD1 or TRBD2 (7 bases each). The CDR3 here is CSARVQGGETTDTQYF. For the CDR3, the DNA is TGCAGTGCTAGAGTCCAGGGGGGGGAGACGACAGATACGCAGTATTTT.